A selection of T cell receptor beta chains follows, all from one sample in a study of Ad26.COV2.S vaccination and SARS-CoV-2 variants. Data came from immunoSEQ multiplex PCR; TCRdb stores just in-frame clones and leaves some out. The sample shows about 390,000 clones, about 85% of them seen only once. This specimen consisted of peripheral blood, obtained in a trial of Ad26.COV2.S vaccine versus placebo. The receptor source for this set is a person aged 18-60 years who received the Ad26.COV2.S COVID-19 vaccine or a placebo. Both conserved end residues are part of each CDR3.

V	J	CDR3
TRBV2	TRBJ1-2	CASGRTAVYGYTF
TRBV7-8	TRBJ2-5	CASSFGASRAAQYF
TRBV2	TRBJ2-7	CASSAGQDLVEQYF
TRBV12-3/TRBV12-4	TRBJ1-1	CASRIQGDTEAFF
TRBV25-1	TRBJ1-6	CASSANSPLHF
TRBV7-7	TRBJ2-3	CASSLGTFSGTDTQYF
TRBV7-9	TRBJ1-6	CASSFGTARASYNSPLHF
TRBV15	TRBJ2-5	CATSDGGSLRTQYF
TRBV2	TRBJ2-4	CASKVNTGENIQYF
TRBV6-2/TRBV6-3	TRBJ1-5	CASSYPRLTGTGGGQPQHF
TRBV3-1/TRBV3-2	TRBJ1-1	CASSSWTEAAFF
TRBV10-3	TRBJ1-1	CAIGGVGGSEAFF
TRBV5-6	TRBJ1-5	CASSRGGGNSNQPQHF
TRBV25-1	TRBJ1-1	CASSLGTPNTEAFF
TRBV20-1	TRBJ2-3	CSASGADTQYF
TRBV19	TRBJ2-7	CASRQGLNEQYF
TRBV5-1	TRBJ2-1	CASSFDPRQGYNEQFF
TRBV29-1	TRBJ1-4	CSVEQGRGADEKLFF
TRBV3-1/TRBV3-2	TRBJ2-1	CASSQTGIEQFF
TRBV11-2	TRBJ2-2	CASSLAPSGGSLNTGELFF
TRBV5-1	TRBJ1-1	CASSLRDSNTEAFF
TRBV7-8	TRBJ2-7	CASSLSARDPYEQYF
TRBV3-1/TRBV3-2	TRBJ2-2	CASSQEASGVTGELFF
TRBV3-1/TRBV3-2	TRBJ1-5	CASSQDGGASNQPQHF
TRBV3-1/TRBV3-2	TRBJ1-5	CASSQELNQPQHF
TRBV5-1	TRBJ1-6	CASRGRTENNSPLHF
TRBV20-1	TRBJ2-3	CSAPSDTQYF